The 3 T cell receptor beta chains reported below all come from one sample, sequenced in a study of T cell responses to AZD1222 COVID-19 vaccine. The method was immunoSEQ multiplex PCR; TCRdb's version includes in-frame clones alone and lacks a portion of them. The sample consists of tens of thousands of clones, around 82% of them appearing once. The sequencing used peripheral blood, collected 28 days after the second AZD1222 dose. The receptors stem from an adult who received the AZD1222 COVID-19 vaccine.

J is TRBJ2-2 and V is TRBV9; tentatively, D is TRBD1 (6 bases). This CDR3 region has 13 residues. Germline CDR1 SGDLS, CDR2 YYNGEE. Trimming took 3 bases from V and 6 from J, leaving 9 bases between them. The CDR3 coding sequence is TGTGCCAGCAGCGGAACAGGGCCCGGGGAGCTGTTTTTT. It is translated as CASSGTGPGELFF.

The rearrangement links TRBV28 to TRBJ1-1, with 9 bases that match TRBD1. The CDR3 loop spans 16 amino acids. The ends lost 0 bases at V and 7 bases at J; junction bases unmatched: 9. CDR1 is MDHEN, CDR2 SYDVKM, per germline. Here the CDR3 reads CASSLWDRGEQDEAFF. The CDR3 DNA reads TGTGCCAGCAGTTTATGGGACAGGGGAGAACAGGATGAAGCTTTCTTT.

This clone was detected once. This chain's CDR3 is CASSLWGASGELFF. CDR3 sequence (DNA): TGTGCCAGCAGTTTATGGGGGGCCAGCGGGGAGCTGTTTTTT. This rearrangement joins TRBV28 to TRBJ2-2; perhaps TRBD1 as D (6 bases). Trimming pared 0 bases from V and 7 bases from J, leaving 9 bases between. The CDR3 is made up of 14 amino acids. CDR1 MDHEN and CDR2 SYDVKM come from the germline V gene. The full variable domain, with the rest looked up from reference TRBV28 and TRBJ2-2, is DVKVTQSSRYLVKRTGEKVFLECVQDMDHENMFWYRQDPGLGLRLIYFSYDVKMKEKGDIPEGYSVSREKKERFSLILESASTNQTSMYLCASSLWGASGELFFGEGSRLTVL.